Each of the 2 T cell receptor beta chains below was sequenced from the same sample in a study of CD8+CD57+ T cells in acquired aplastic anemia. The template for TCR beta VDJ and CDR3 sequence profiling was genomic DNA. TCRdb recomputed calls from the reads with MiXCR, one row per CDR3 protein. Of 250,000 to 300,000 distinct CDR3 sequences listed, 50% to 70% are singletons. Source material: sorted CD4+, CD8+, or CD8+CD57+ T cells (not recorded which) from PBMCs. These receptors all come from a human donor with severe aplastic anemia or a healthy control (not recorded which).

This clonotype appeared many times. The chain links TRBV19 to TRBJ1-5; a possible D gene is TRBD1 (6 bases). Trimming cost V 5 bases and J 0 bases, with 14 bases left between them. This CDR3 is built from 16 residues. Germline assignment: CDR1 LNHDA and CDR2 SQIVND (reference sequence). As DNA, the CDR3 is TGTGCCAGTAGTCGCTGGGACACATCTAGCAATCAGCCCCAGCATTTT. This gives the protein CASSRWDTSSNQPQHF.

J is TRBJ1-5 and V is TRBV6-6, with D possibly matching TRBD1 (6 bases). CDR3 size: 13 residues. Germline V lookup: CDR1 MNHNY, CDR2 SVGAGI (reference sequence). The V and J ends lost 6 bases and 5 bases respectively, with 11 bases between them. The CDR3 nucleotides are TGTGCCAGCAGGGGACAACCTCATCAGCCCCAGCATTTT. The encoded protein is CASRGQPHQPQHF.